This TCR beta chain was sequenced in a study of vaccination effects on CD4 cells after COVID-19. Study-wide context: A density of roughly 2 million PBMC per well was used; these cells were cultured with 10 IU/ml IL-2 and about 10 ug/ml peptides.

Trimming stripped 0 bases from V and 3 bases from J, with 8 bases between. In germline, CDR1 is SGHNT, CDR2 YYREEE (reference sequence). CDR3 size: 14 residues. This clone was observed a few times. The antigen remains undetermined. The assay was immunoSEQ multiplex PCR, and TCRdb's table has in-frame clones only and misses some. The sample carries approximately 37,000 clones, over 80% recorded once. Isolating CD4+ T cells followed around nine days of culture. Negative nucleocapsid antibody tests before and after vaccination confirmed no previous SARS-CoV-2 infection. General study results and limits: The study found that only 1 of 255 vaccine-induced clones from healthy vaccinees cross-reacted with common cold coronaviruses. No early post-infection timepoints were available in the study, which also included few convalescent patients.

The sequence derives from a human donor who received a COVID-19 vaccine. This sample comprised CD4+ T cells from PBMCs cultured without peptide, obtained before COVID-19 vaccination. The rearrangement joins TRBV5-4 to TRBJ2-3; D may be TRBD1 (5 bases). The CDR3 sequence is CASSLASGTDTQYF. The CDR3 DNA reads TGTGCCAGCAGCTTGGCGTCAGGGACAGATACGCAGTATTTT. The whole variable domain, remainder taken from reference TRBV5-4 and TRBJ2-3, is ETGVTQSPTHLIKTRGQQVTLRCSSQSGHNTVSWYQQALGQGPQFIFQYYREEENGRGNFPPRFSGLQFPNYSSELNVNALELDDSALYLCASSLASGTDTQYFGPGTRLTVL.